One and the same sample provided the 18 T cell receptor beta chains below, sequenced in a study of PD-1 blockade in classical Hodgkin lymphoma. Using immunoSEQ multiplex PCR, the repertoire was profiled, and TCRdb retains in-frame clones only, with some absent. Among over 15,000 clones, 86% were seen once, and the ten largest hold roughly 14%. Brentuximab vedotin exposure varied among the patients, all of whom had relapsed after autologous stem cell transplantation. Sequenced material: peripheral blood mononuclear cells (PBMCs), taken before the second cycle of nivolumab. The source of these receptors is a human donor with classical Hodgkin lymphoma.

CDR3 DNA sequence: TGTGCCAGCAGTTTATTTACCAGGGGCAACTATGGCTACACCTTC. Protein: CASSLFTRGNYGYTF. This chain links TRBV27 with TRBJ1-2; D might be TRBD1 (6 bases). V was trimmed by 1 base and J by 2 bases, leaving 11 bases between them. Germline V gene lookup returns CDR1 MNHEY and CDR2 SMNVEV (reference sequence). The CDR3 consists of 15 residues.

Concerning this clone itself: An end of the junction does not agree with germline; a read error may underlie this. The chain employs TRBV7-9 and TRBJ2-1; 11 nucleotides match TRBD2. This CDR3 is 16 amino acids long. CDR1 SEHNR and CDR2 FQNEAQ come from the germline V gene (reference sequence). The CDR3 is CASSVAGGRSYNEQFF. DNA for the CDR3: TGTGCCAGCAGCGTAGCGGGGGGGCGCTCCTACAATGAGCAGTTCTTC.

J is TRBJ1-6 and V is TRBV6-6; maybe TRBD1 (5 bases). Trimming cost V 5 bases and J 5 bases, with 13 bases left between them. Germline V CDR1 and CDR2: MNHNY, SVGAGI (reference sequence). The CDR3 spans 15 residues. The CDR3 nucleotides are TGTGCCAGCAGTAACCCACAGGTTAATAATTCACCCCTCCACTTT. Translation gives CASSNPQVNNSPLHF.

The CDR3 loop is CASSEDAGQGSYEQYF. The CDR3 region has the DNA TGTGCCAGCAGTGAAGACGCGGGACAGGGGTCCTACGAGCAGTACTTC. This chain joins TRBV6-1 and TRBJ2-5; 10 positions match TRBD1. The better agreement between TRBJ2-7 and the DNA end casts doubt on the J call. CDR1 is MNHNS and CDR2 is SASEGT in the germline V gene. The CDR3 consists of 16 residues.

CDR3 in amino acids: CASSPDGAYGYTF. The CDR3 DNA reads TGTGCCAGCAGTCCGGACGGGGCCTATGGCTACACCTTC. The chain couples TRBV9 to TRBJ1-2; D may be TRBD1 (5 bases). The CDR3 has 13 amino acids. Germline loops: CDR1 SGDLS, CDR2 YYNGEE. The ends were cut back, 5 bases at V and 4 bases at J, with 12 bases in the middle.

The rearrangement joins TRBV10-3 to TRBJ2-5; TRBD2 is a possible D gene (6 bases). Looked up from germline, CDR1 is ENHRY and CDR2 is SYGVKD. V was clipped by 6 bases and J by 2 bases, with 7 bases between them. The CDR3 is 12 amino acids. The chain's CDR3 is CAIRGGQETQYF. CDR3 DNA sequence: TGTGCCATCAGGGGGGGTCAAGAGACCCAGTACTTC.

The chain links TRBV2 to TRBJ2-5; D may be TRBD1 or TRBD2 (5 bases each). CDR1 SNHLY and CDR2 FYNNEI come from the germline V gene. This CDR3 comprises 13 residues. Trimming took off 5 bases at V and 5 bases at J, with 12 bases between the two ends. DNA of the CDR3: TGTGCCAGCAGTACGGGACGGATGGAGACCCAGTACTTC. It codes for CASSTGRMETQYF.

The V gene is TRBV5-1, the J gene TRBJ2-7; 8 bases are shared with TRBD1. The germline CDR1 and CDR2 sequences are SGHRS and YFSETQ. With 5 bases clipped from V and 4 bases from J, the junction kept 8 bases outside the gene matches. CDR3 length: 14 amino acids. This chain's CDR3 is CASRPPGQGYEQYF. The CDR3 DNA reads TGCGCCAGCAGGCCTCCCGGACAGGGTTACGAGCAGTACTTC.

The rearrangement links TRBV10-1 to TRBJ2-5; no reliable D call. Trimming took 4 bases from V and 1 from J, leaving 7 bases between them. Germline CDR1 is WNHNN and CDR2 is SYGVQD (reference sequence). The CDR3 has 13 residues. CDR3 nucleotides: TGCGCCAGCAGTGTCCAGCCCCAAGAGACCCAGTACTTC. This codes for CASSVQPQETQYF.

The V gene is TRBV5-1, the J gene TRBJ2-2, with 14 bases identical to TRBD2. The CDR3 length is 18 residues. The germline V gene has CDR1 SGHRS and CDR2 YFSETQ. J lost 1 base, V lost 1 base, and 3 bases had no gene match. The DNA for the CDR3 is TGCGCCAGCAGCTTGAAAGGGACTAGCGGGGGGAACACCGGGGAGCTGTTTTTT. Residues: CASSLKGTSGGNTGELFF.

The chain has TRBV4-3 and TRBJ2-3, with D hard to call. This CDR3 comprises 13 residues. V was pared by 2 bases and J by 6 bases, with 9 bases between. Germline assignment: CDR1 LGHNA and CDR2 YSLEER. This CDR3 is CASSQKVLDTQYF. The CDR3 nucleotides read TGCGCCAGCAGCCAAAAGGTCCTGGATACGCAGTATTTT.

The V gene is TRBV7-8, the J gene TRBJ1-5, with no clear D. V lost 1 base, J lost 5 bases, and 6 bases lay in between. CDR1 and CDR2 (germline): SGHVS, FQNEAQ. This CDR3 is 13 amino acids long. The CDR3 loop is CASSLGTDQPQHF. The CDR3 DNA sequence: TGTGCCAGCAGCTTAGGGACCGATCAGCCCCAGCATTTT.

This chain links TRBV13 with TRBJ2-5; 9 bases are shared with TRBD1. The V gene's germline CDR1 is PRHDT and CDR2 FYEKMQ (reference sequence). V lost 0 bases to trimming and J lost 7 bases; unmatched junction nucleotides: 0. CDR3 length equals 13 residues. The CDR3 reads CASSLGDRGTQYF. DNA for the CDR3: TGTGCCAGCAGCTTAGGGGACAGGGGGACCCAGTACTTC.

The genes are TRBV15 and TRBJ2-1; a possible D gene is TRBD2 (6 bases). The CDR3 is made up of 17 amino acids. The V gene lost 2 bases and the J gene lost 0 bases, with 14 bases spanning the gap. Germline assignment: CDR1 LNHNV and CDR2 YYDKDF (reference sequence). The CDR3 region has the DNA TGTGCCACCAGCAGAAGCAGACTAGAACACTCCTACAATGAGCAGTTCTTC. The encoded protein is CATSRSRLEHSYNEQFF. Looking up the rest from reference TRBV15 and TRBJ2-1 gives the full variable domain: DAMVIQNPRYQVTQFGKPVTLSCSQTLNHNVMYWYQQKSSQAPKLLFHYYDKDFNNEADTPDNFQSRRPNTSFCFLDIRSPGLGDTAMYLCATSRSRLEHSYNEQFFGPGTRLTVL.

Comments on this clone: At one end the junction does not follow the germline gene, possibly because of a read error. This rearrangement joins TRBV5-1 to TRBJ2-4, with 11 bases identical to TRBD2. Germline values: CDR1 SGHRS, CDR2 YFSETQ. The length of the CDR3 is 15 residues. The CDR3: CASSSSGGAKNIQYF. In DNA, the CDR3 is TGTGCCAGCAGCTCTAGCGGGGGGGCCAAAAACATTCAGTACTTC.

The chain combines TRBV5-1 with TRBJ2-5; 10 bases agree with TRBD2. J lost 5 bases, V lost 4 bases, and 8 bases had no gene match. The CDR3 is 15 residues long. The germline V gene encodes CDR1 SGHRS and CDR2 YFSETQ. CDR3 nucleotide sequence: TGCGCCAGCAGCGAAAGGACTAGCGGTCTCGAGACCCAGTACTTC. Translation: CASSERTSGLETQYF.

A single count supports this clone. The chain links TRBV9 to TRBJ2-7; 10 bases line up with TRBD1. The CDR3 spans 15 residues. Losses at the gene ends were 4 bases for V and 3 bases for J; bases not matched to a gene: 7. CDR1 is SGDLS, CDR2 YYNGEE, per germline. CDR3 sequence: CASSLAGDRGYEQYF. The DNA for the CDR3 is TGTGCCAGCAGCCTAGCAGGGGACAGGGGCTACGAGCAGTACTTC. Full variable domain (missing parts from reference TRBV9 and TRBJ2-7): DSGVTQTPKHLITATGQRVTLRCSPRSGDLSVYWYQQSLDQGLQFLIQYYNGEERAKGNILERFSAQQFPDLHSELNLSSLELGDSALYFCASSLAGDRGYEQYFGPGTRLTVT.

J is TRBJ1-1 and V is TRBV5-1, with D perhaps TRBD1 (5 bases). The CDR3 consists of 15 residues. The ends were cut back, 4 bases at V and 4 bases at J, with 17 bases in the middle. The germline V gene encodes CDR1 SGHRS and CDR2 YFSETQ. The CDR3 here is CASSPAPGEGTEAFF. The CDR3 DNA reads TGCGCCAGCAGCCCGGCGCCGGGGGAAGGCACTGAAGCTTTCTTT. Filled out from reference TRBV5-1 and TRBJ1-1, the complete variable domain reads KAGVTQTPRYLIKTRGQQVTLSCSPISGHRSVSWYQQTPGQGLQFLFEYFSETQRNKGNFPGRFSGRQFSNSRSEMNVSTLELGDSALYLCASSPAPGEGTEAFFGQGTRLTVV.